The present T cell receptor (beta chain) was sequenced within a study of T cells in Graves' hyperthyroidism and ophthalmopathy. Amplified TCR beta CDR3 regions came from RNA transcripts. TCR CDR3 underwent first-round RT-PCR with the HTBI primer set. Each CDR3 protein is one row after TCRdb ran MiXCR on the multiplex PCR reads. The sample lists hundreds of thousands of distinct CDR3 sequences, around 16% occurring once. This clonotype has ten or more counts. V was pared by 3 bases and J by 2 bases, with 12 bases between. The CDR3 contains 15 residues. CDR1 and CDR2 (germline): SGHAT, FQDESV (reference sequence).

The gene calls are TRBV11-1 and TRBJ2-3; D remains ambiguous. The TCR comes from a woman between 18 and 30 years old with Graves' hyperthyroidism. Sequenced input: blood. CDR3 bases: TGTGCCAGCAGCTTGTACCCCGGGCCCACAGATACGCAGTATTTT. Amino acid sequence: CASSLYPGPTDTQYF.